Described below is a single T cell receptor (beta chain) sequence and its context. It has no known antigen specificity. There are no base qualities to consult, and no much larger clone falls within one base. Collaborating institutions collected whole blood in K2EDTA tubes following their own protocols. For TCRbeta analysis, collaborator samples were shipped as frozen whole blood, as isolated PBMCs, or as DNA extracted from either sample type. These data come from a study of blood T cell repertoires in COVID-19 (dated by TCRdb to between 2020 and 2021). General notes on the study: Samples covering the acute and convalescent phases of COVID-19 were provided by collaborators in the United States, Italy and Spain. The samples were drawn from two sources: the first 160 participants of the ongoing ImmuneRACE study, and approximately 1,300 subjects contributed by 6 global collaborators. The repertoires were made available in a free public database intended to serve as a resource for research on the immune response to SARS-CoV-2. The dataset comprised deeply sampled blood TCRbeta repertoires from subjects exposed to, actively infected with, or recovered from COVID-19. Sample metadata almost always included a de-identified subject ID, COVID-19 status, age in years and sex. The prospective study material was composed of cDNA or gDNA derived from T cells, B-cell-depleted T cells, or PBMCs. Where available, HLA class I and class II types were taken from metadata supplied by the sample provider and were not determined by assay-based typing. What the work shows at the level of the full study, not this receptor alone: How much clinical and demographic metadata was included differed by source and by participant, and the metadata was provided uncurated.

Including the terminal cysteine and phenylalanine, the CDR3 comprises 15 residues. Only the CDR3 part of the read is kept: 45 bases, read in frame from the first base. V and J lose 2 bases and 4 bases, and a span of 14 bases separates them. CDR1 and CDR2 (LNHDA, SQIVND) derive from the germline V gene (reference sequence). TCRbeta CDR3 regions were amplified from genomic DNA by means of the immunoSEQ Assay, a bias-controlled multiplex PCR. The study's own analysis went as follows. The number of nucleated cells in each sample was estimated from the amplification of reference gene primers within the assay. To quantify the absolute abundance of each unique TCRbeta CDR3 rearrangement, sequence reads were collapsed and filtered. Productive Simpson clonality was computed per sample as the square root of Simpson's diversity index over productive rearrangements. TCRdb took this table from immuneACCESS and kept in-frame rearrangements with V and J called. Such tables lack part of the clones; where checked against another copy, unresolved V genes explain under half of the gap, and the rest is unexplained. Clone size and V and J calls were adopted from that table, with D and trimming inferred from the DNA. This sample gives 200,000 to 250,000 clones in total; under 90% of them show up just once. Together, the top ten hold 3.6% of the sample.

The sequence was obtained from a woman aged 80 or over with acute or convalescent COVID-19. Sequencing used peripheral blood. Recombination linked TRBV19 to TRBJ1-1; tentative D gene TRBD1, with 5 bases matching. The nucleotide sequence is given as TGTGCCAGTAGTATACAACCTTGGGGGGGCACTGAAGCTTTCTTT. This translates into CASSIQPWGGTEAFF.